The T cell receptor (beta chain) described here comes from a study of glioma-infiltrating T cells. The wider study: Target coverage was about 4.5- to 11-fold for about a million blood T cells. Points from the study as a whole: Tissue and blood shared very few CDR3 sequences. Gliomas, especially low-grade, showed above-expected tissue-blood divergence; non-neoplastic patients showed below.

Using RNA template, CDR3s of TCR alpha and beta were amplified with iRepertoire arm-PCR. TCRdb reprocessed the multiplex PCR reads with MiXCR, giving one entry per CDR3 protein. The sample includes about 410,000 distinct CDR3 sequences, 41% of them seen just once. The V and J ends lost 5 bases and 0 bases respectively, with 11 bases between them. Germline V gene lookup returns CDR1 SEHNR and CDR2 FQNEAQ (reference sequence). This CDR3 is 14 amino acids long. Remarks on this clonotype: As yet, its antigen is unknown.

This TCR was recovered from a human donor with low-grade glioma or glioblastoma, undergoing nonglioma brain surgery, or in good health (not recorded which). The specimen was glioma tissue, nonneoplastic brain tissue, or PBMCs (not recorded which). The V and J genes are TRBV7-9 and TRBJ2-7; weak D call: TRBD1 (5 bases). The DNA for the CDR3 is TGTGCCAGCAGCCCCGACAGCCTCTCCTACGAGCAGTACTTC. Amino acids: CASSPDSLSYEQYF.